The T cell receptor (beta chain) under discussion was sequenced for a study of blood T cell repertoires in COVID-19. Study-level information: Samples representing acute and convalescent COVID-19 were sourced from the United States, Italy and Spain. T cells, B-cell-depleted T cells, or PBMCs provided the cDNA or gDNA that served as material.

This clone has only a few counts. Method: immunoSEQ multiplex PCR; TCRdb's copy keeps in-frame clones and lacks some. The data contain 200,000 to 250,000 clones, around 87% of them singletons. The CDR3 length is 14 residues. V was clipped by 3 bases and J by 5 bases, with 13 bases between them. Looked up from germline, CDR1 is WSHSY and CDR2 is SAAADI. The specimen sequenced was peripheral blood. The chain employs TRBV10-2 and TRBJ2-5, with a tentative D call TRBD1 (6 bases). The source is a woman aged 70-85 years with active or convalescent COVID-19. The chain's CDR3 is CASSDFGGRETQYF. CDR3 DNA: TGCGCCAGCAGTGACTTTGGGGGCAGGGAGACCCAGTACTTC.